The T cell receptor (beta chain) described here comes from a study of Graves' ophthalmopathy and Graves' hyperthyroidism. Germline lookup yields CDR1 MDHEN and CDR2 SYDVKM. CDR3 length: 13 amino acids. This clonotype was found many times. One end of the junction is discordant with germline, which a read error may explain. Researchers took RNA transcripts and amplified TCR beta CDR3 regions from them. HTBI primers were used in a first-round RT-PCR, which preceded a second-round multiplex PCR. TCRdb ran MiXCR on the multiplex PCR reads and lists one entry per CDR3 protein. The table has hundreds of thousands of distinct CDR3 sequences, around 20% seen once; the top ten hold under 3.5%.

The chain is built from TRBV28 and TRBJ2-7; 15 nucleotides line up with TRBD2. The sample taken for sequencing was peripheral blood. This receptor was obtained from a woman between 18 and 29 years old with stable Graves' hyperthyroidism. DNA for the CDR3: TGTGCCAGCAGCTCCGGGACTAGCGGGAGGTTCCACTTC. This codes for CASSSGTSGRFHF.